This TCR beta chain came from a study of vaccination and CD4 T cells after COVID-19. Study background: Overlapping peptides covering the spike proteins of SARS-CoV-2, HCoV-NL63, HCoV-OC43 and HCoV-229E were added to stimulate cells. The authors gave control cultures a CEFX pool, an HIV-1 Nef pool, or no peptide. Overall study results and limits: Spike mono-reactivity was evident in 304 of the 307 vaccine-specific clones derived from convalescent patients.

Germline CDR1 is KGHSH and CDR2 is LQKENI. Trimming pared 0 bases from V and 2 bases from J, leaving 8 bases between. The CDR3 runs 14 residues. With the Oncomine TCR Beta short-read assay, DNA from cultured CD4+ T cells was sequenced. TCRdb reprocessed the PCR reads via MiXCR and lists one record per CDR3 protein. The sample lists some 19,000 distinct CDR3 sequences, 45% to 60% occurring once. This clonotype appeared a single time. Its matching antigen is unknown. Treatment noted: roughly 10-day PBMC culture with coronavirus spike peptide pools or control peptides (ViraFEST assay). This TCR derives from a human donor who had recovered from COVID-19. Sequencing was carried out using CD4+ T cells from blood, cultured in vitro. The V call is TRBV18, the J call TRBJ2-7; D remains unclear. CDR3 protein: CASSPPGSPYEQYF. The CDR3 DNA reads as TGTGCCAGCTCACCACCAGGCAGCCCCTACGAGCAGTACTTC. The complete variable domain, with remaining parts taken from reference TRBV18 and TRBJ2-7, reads NAGVMQNPRHLVRRRGQEARLRCSPMKGHSHVYWYRQLPEEGLKFMVYLQKENIIDESGMPKERFSAEFPKEGPSILRIQQVVRGDSAAYFCASSPPGSPYEQYFGPGTRLTVT.